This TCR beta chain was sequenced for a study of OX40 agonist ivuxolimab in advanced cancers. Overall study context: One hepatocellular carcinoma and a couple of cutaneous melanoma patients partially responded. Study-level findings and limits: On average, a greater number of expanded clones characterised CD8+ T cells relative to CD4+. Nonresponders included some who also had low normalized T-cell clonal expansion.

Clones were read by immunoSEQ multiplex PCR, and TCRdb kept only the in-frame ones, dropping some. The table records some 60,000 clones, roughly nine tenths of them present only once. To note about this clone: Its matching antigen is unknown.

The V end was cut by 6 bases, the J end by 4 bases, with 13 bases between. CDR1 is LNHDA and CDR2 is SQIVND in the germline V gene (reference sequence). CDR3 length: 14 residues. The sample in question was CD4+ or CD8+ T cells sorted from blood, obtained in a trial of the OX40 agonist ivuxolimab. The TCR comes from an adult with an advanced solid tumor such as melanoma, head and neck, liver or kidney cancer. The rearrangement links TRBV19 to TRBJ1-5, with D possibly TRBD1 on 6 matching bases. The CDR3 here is CASSVDRFNQPQHF. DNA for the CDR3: TGTGCCAGTAGCGTGGACAGATTTAATCAGCCCCAGCATTTT.